This is a list of T cell receptor beta chains from one sample in a study of T cells after yellow fever vaccination. TCRdb itself ran the 5' RACE reads through MiXCR, one entry per CDR3 protein. The data contain 200,000 to 300,000 distinct CDR3 sequences, 10% to 15% of them singletons. Sequencing was performed on CD4+ T cells sorted from PBMCs, taken 45 days after the yellow fever booster vaccination. Receptors originate from a man between 25 and 39 years old who received the YFV17D yellow fever vaccine. The CDR3 runs from the conserved cysteine through the conserved F or W. Fields, in order: V gene, J gene, clone size, D gene, CDR3 protein, CDR3 DNA. A D gene is named only where the DNA matches it firmly. Size values are once, few and many counts, or a class for expanded clones, and some rows have none.

TRBV3-1	TRBJ2-3	.	.	CASSQAGVDTQYF	TGTGCCAGCAGCCAAGCGGGAGTAGATACGCAGTATTTT
TRBV5-1	TRBJ2-1	.	.	CASSSQTGIDEQFF	TGCGCCAGCAGCTCGCAGACAGGCATTGATGAGCAGTTCTTC
TRBV7-2	TRBJ2-3	few	.	CASSKRVPSLTTQYF	TGTGCCAGCAGCAAAAGGGTCCCCTCTCTTACTACGCAGTATTTT
TRBV29-1	TRBJ2-5	many	TRBD1	CSVASGGETQYF	TGCAGCGTTGCTTCAGGGGGAGAGACCCAGTACTTC
TRBV9	TRBJ2-1	few	TRBD2	CASSVRLAGYNEQFF	TGTGCCAGCAGCGTAAGACTAGCGGGTTACAATGAGCAGTTCTTC
TRBV7-6	TRBJ2-1	many	.	CASSSSATPYNEQFF	TGTGCCAGCAGCTCGTCGGCGACACCCTACAATGAGCAGTTCTTC
TRBV7-2	TRBJ2-3	.	TRBD2	CASSQGLQKDTQYF	TGTGCCAGCAGCCAGGGACTACAGAAGGATACGCAGTATTTT
TRBV6-2/TRBV6-3	TRBJ2-7	.	TRBD1	CASLLGTGHEQYF	TGTGCCAGCCTATTGGGGACAGGCCACGAGCAGTACTTC
TRBV7-2	TRBJ1-1	few	TRBD1	CASSLRTGVPEAFF	TGTGCCAGCAGCCTACGGACAGGGGTCCCTGAAGCTTTCTTT
TRBV7-9	TRBJ2-7	few	TRBD1	CASSVQQGAEALYEQYF	TGTGCCAGCAGCGTACAGCAGGGGGCGGAGGCCCTCTACGAGCAGTACTTC
TRBV6-6	TRBJ1-2	few	TRBD1	CASSQGASYGYTF	TGTGCCAGCAGCCAGGGGGCCAGCTATGGCTACACCTTC
TRBV29-1	TRBJ2-3	.	.	CSARGPGQRILSTDTQYF	TGCAGCGCCAGGGGACCGGGACAACGGATCCTTAGCACAGATACGCAGTATTTT
TRBV7-2	TRBJ1-6	few	TRBD1	CASRGQGTIDSPLHF	TGTGCCAGCAGGGGACAGGGGACAATCGATTCACCCCTCCACTTT
TRBV7-8	TRBJ1-6	.	TRBD1	CASSPGQGFSPLHF	TGTGCCAGCAGCCCGGGACAGGGGTTTTCACCCCTCCACTTT
TRBV12-3/TRBV12-4	TRBJ1-5	.	.	CASSYDSAQPQHF	TGTGCCAGCAGTTACGACAGTGCTCAGCCCCAGCATTTT
TRBV20-1	TRBJ2-1	.	TRBD2	CSAPNRMTSGSYNEQFF	TGCAGTGCCCCGAATCGGATGACTAGCGGGTCCTACAATGAGCAGTTCTTC
TRBV2	TRBJ1-5	.	.	CASSVLEGGNQPQHF	TGTGCCAGCAGTGTGCTTGAGGGAGGGAATCAGCCCCAGCATTTT
TRBV5-1	TRBJ2-2	.	.	CASALEVELFF	TGCGCCAGCGCCCTGGAGGTGGAGCTGTTTTTT
TRBV6-5	TRBJ2-2	few	.	CAAGLDPLNTGELFF	TGTGCCGCAGGACTCGACCCTTTGAACACCGGGGAGCTGTTTTTT
TRBV5-4	TRBJ1-2	few	.	CASSEIMTNYGYTF	TGTGCCAGCAGCGAAATCATGACTAACTATGGCTACACCTTC
TRBV9	TRBJ2-5	.	TRBD1	CASSVGDSEHWAQYF	TGTGCCAGCAGCGTAGGGGACAGCGAGCATTGGGCCCAGTACTTC
TRBV20-1	TRBJ1-1	few	TRBD1	CSEQGRTEAFF	TGCAGCGAACAGGGGCGCACTGAAGCTTTCTTT
TRBV18	TRBJ2-5	few	.	CASSPPAGVQETQYF	TGTGCCAGCTCACCACCGGCCGGAGTCCAAGAGACCCAGTACTTC
TRBV7-9	TRBJ2-3	few	TRBD2	CASSLEREINTQYF	TGTGCCAGCAGCTTAGAGCGGGAGATAAATACGCAGTATTTT